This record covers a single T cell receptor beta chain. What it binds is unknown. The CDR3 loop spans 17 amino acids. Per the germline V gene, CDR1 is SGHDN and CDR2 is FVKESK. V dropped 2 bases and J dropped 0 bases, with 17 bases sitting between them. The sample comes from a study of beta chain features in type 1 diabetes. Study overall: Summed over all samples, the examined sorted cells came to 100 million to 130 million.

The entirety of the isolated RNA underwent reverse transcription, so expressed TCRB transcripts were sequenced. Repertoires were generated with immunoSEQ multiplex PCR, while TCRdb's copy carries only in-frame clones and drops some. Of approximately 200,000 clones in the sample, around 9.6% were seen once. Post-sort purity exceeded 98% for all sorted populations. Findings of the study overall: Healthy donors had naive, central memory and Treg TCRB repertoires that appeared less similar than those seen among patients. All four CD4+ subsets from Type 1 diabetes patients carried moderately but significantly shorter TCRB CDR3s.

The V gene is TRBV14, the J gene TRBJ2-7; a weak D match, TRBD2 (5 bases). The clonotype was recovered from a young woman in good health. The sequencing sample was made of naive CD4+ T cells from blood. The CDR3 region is CASSQLGRRWGSYEQYF. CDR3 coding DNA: TGTGCCAGCAGCCAACTGGGAAGGAGGTGGGGCTCCTACGAGCAGTACTTC. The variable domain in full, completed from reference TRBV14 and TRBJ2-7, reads EAGVTQFPSHSVIEKGQTVTLRCDPISGHDNLYWYRRVMGKEIKFLLHFVKESKQDESGMPNNRFLAERTGGTYSTLKVQPAELEDSGVYFCASSQLGRRWGSYEQYFGPGTRLTVT.